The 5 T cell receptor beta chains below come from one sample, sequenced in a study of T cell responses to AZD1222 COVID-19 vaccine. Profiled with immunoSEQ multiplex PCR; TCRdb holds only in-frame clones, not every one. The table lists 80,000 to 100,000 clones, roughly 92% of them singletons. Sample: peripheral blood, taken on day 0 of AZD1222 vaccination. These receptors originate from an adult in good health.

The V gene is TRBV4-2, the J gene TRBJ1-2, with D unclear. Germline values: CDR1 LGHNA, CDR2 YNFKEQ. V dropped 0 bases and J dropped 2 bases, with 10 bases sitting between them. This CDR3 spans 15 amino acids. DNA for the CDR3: TGTGCCAGCAGCCAAGAAATCCGGCCCAACTATGGCTACACCTTC. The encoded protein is CASSQEIRPNYGYTF.

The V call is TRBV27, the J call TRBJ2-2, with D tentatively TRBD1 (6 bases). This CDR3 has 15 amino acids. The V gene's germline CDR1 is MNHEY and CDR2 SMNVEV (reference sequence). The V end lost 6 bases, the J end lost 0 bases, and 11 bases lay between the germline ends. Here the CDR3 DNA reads TGTGCCAGCAGAACCGGGACACCGAACACCGGGGAGCTGTTTTTT. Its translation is CASRTGTPNTGELFF.

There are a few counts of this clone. The CDR3 bases are TGTGCCAGCAGTTTATCTAGCTTGAATGAGCAGTTCTTC. Translated, it gives CASSLSSLNEQFF. The gene calls are TRBV12-3 or TRBV12-4 and TRBJ2-1; D is possibly TRBD2 (5 bases). CDR3 length: 13 residues. Trimming shortened V by 2 bases and J by 7 bases, and 9 bases separated the two germline ends.

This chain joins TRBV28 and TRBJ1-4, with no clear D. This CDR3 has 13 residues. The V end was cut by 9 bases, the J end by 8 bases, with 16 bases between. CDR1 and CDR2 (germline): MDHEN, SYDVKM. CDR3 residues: CASQAGRGEKLFF. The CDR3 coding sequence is TGTGCCAGTCAGGCCGGGCGAGGAGAAAAACTGTTTTTT.

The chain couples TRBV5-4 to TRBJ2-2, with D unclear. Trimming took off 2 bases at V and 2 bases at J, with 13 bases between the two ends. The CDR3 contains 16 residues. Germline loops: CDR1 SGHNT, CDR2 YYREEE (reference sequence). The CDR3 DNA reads TGTGCCAGCAGCTTAGGGCATCTCACAAACACCGGGGAGCTGTTTTTT. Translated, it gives CASSLGHLTNTGELFF.